The present entry profiles one TCR beta chain with its context. The record originates from a study of T cell responses to AZD1222 COVID-19 vaccine. Sequenced by immunoSEQ multiplex PCR; TCRdb stores in-frame clones only, minus some. The data contain about 160,000 clones, over 75% of them singletons. Germline-derived CDR1 and CDR2 are SEHNR and FQNEAQ (reference sequence). There are 15 residues in the CDR3. V shed 2 bases and J shed 0 bases, with 8 bases lying between them. The chain joins TRBV7-9 to TRBJ1-3; D not resolved. The origin of this receptor is an adult in good health. This material consisted of peripheral blood, taken on day 0 of AZD1222 vaccination. As DNA, the CDR3 is TGTGCCAGCAGCTTATCGGGATACTCTGGAAACACCATATATTTT. Translating it yields CASSLSGYSGNTIYF.